The 29 T cell receptor beta chains given below trace back to one sample, sequenced in a study of molecular identifiers for immune sequencing clone quantification. Via MiXCR, TCRdb re-called the PCR reads, giving one row per CDR3 protein. Of some 580,000 distinct CDR3 sequences listed, about 25% are singletons. The specimen sequenced was naive CD8+ T cells from blood, with Jurkat cell RNA spiked in. Subset defined: FACS-sorted CD8+CD4-CCR7+CD45RA+ naive T cells. These receptors were collected from a human donor in good health. Some libraries in this study had Jurkat cell RNA spiked in.

This clonotype came up many times. J is TRBJ2-7 and V is TRBV7-9; D is possibly TRBD2 (6 bases). Trimming pared 2 bases from V and 3 bases from J, leaving 17 bases between. Per the germline V gene, CDR1 is SEHNR and CDR2 is FQNEAQ (reference sequence). The CDR3 totals 16 residues. The CDR3 sequence is CASSLSPASGGYEQYF. The CDR3 DNA is TGTGCCAGCAGCTTATCCCCAGCTTCCGGGGGCTACGAGCAGTACTTC.

To note about this clonotype: A much larger clone sits a single nucleotide away, making a read error possible. The chain couples TRBV24-1 to TRBJ2-1, with 7 positions matching TRBD2. This CDR3 is built from 15 residues. V trimming: 5 bases; J trimming: 3 bases; junction bases outside the gene matches: 6. CDR1 and CDR2 (germline): KGHDR, SFDVKD. The CDR3: CATSVRRDYYNEQFF. The CDR3, as DNA: TGTGCCACCAGTGTCCGCCGGGACTACTACAATGAGCAGTTCTTC.

This rearrangement joins TRBV11-2 to TRBJ2-1, with 10 bases lining up with TRBD1. The germline gives CDR1 SGHAT, CDR2 FQNNGV. V trimming: 3 bases; J trimming: 4 bases; junction bases outside the gene matches: 6. This CDR3 region has 16 residues. CDR3 bases: TGTGCCAGCAGCTTTCAGACAGGGGGCCTTTACAATGAGCAGTTCTTC. It codes for CASSFQTGGLYNEQFF.

Ten or more counts support this clonotype. The chain combines TRBV7-9 with TRBJ2-1, with TRBD1 matching over 10 bases. CDR3 length: 15 residues. V lost 5 bases and J lost 2; bases outside the gene matches: 3. Germline V lookup: CDR1 SEHNR, CDR2 FQNEAQ (reference sequence). The CDR3 sequence is CASSPTGGAYNEQFF. The DNA for the CDR3 is TGTGCCAGCAGCCCGACAGGGGGCGCCTACAATGAGCAGTTCTTC.

The chain joins TRBV7-9 to TRBJ1-2; D gene uncertain. The ends were cut back, 3 bases at V and 3 bases at J, with 8 bases in the middle. Germline values: CDR1 SEHNR, CDR2 FQNEAQ (reference sequence). The CDR3 length is 13 residues. The CDR3: CASSLQAHYGYTF. CDR3 coding DNA: TGTGCCAGCAGCTTGCAGGCACACTATGGCTACACCTTC.

This clonotype was seen just once. One end of the junction does not line up with germline, which may come from a read error. The V gene is TRBV2, the J gene TRBJ2-7; 8 bases are shared with TRBD2. Per germline, CDR1 SNHLY and CDR2 FYNNEI. This CDR3 has 13 amino acids. CDR3 region: CASSESGGYEQCF. The CDR3 coding sequence is TGTGCCAGCAGTGAAAGCGGGGGCTACGAGCAGTGCTTC. The full variable domain, rest sourced from reference TRBV2 and TRBJ2-7, is EPEVTQTPSHQVTQMGQEVILRCVPISNHLYFYWYRQILGQKVEFLVSFYNNEISEKSEIFDDQFSVERPDGSNFTLKIRSTKLEDSAMYFCASSESGGYEQCFGPGTRLTVT.

The chain recombines TRBV5-6 with TRBJ1-3, with D unclear. V lost 2 bases and J lost 0, with 15 bases in between. Per germline, CDR1 SGHDT and CDR2 YYEEEE. The CDR3 is 17 residues long. In DNA form, the CDR3 reads TGTGCCAGCAGCTTTGGGCCAGGACTGGACTCTGGAAACACCATATATTTT. This gives the protein CASSFGPGLDSGNTIYF.

This clonotype was detected many times. The genes are TRBV20-1 and TRBJ1-1, with D possibly TRBD1 on 5 matching bases. Trimming stripped 3 bases from V and 4 bases from J, with 18 bases between. This CDR3 comprises 15 residues. Germline values: CDR1 DFQATT, CDR2 SNEGSKA (reference sequence). The CDR3 bases are TGCAGTGCTAGGATGGGGGGTCCCCTTGGCACTGAAGCTTTCTTT. Amino acids: CSARMGGPLGTEAFF.

This chain uses TRBV5-3 with TRBJ1-3; possibly TRBD1 for D (5 bases). TRBV5-3 carries the ORF label, with uncertain function. V lost 8 bases, J lost 3 bases, and 18 bases lay in between. The CDR3 sequence is 15 residues long. The CDR3 DNA sequence: TGTGCCAGCAGTCCTGGGGACGTTAGTGGAAACACCATATATTTT. It specifies CASSPGDVSGNTIYF.

This clonotype was seen a few times. This chain joins TRBV19 and TRBJ2-5; no firm D call. CDR1 and CDR2 from the germline V gene are LNHDA and SQIVND (reference sequence). CDR3 length: 15 amino acids. Trimming stripped 1 base from V and 1 base from J, with 10 bases between. In nucleotides, the CDR3 is TGTGCCAGTAGTATAGTTCCGGGCTCCCAAGAGACCCAGTACTTC. Protein: CASSIVPGSQETQYF.

V usage is TRBV11-2 and J usage is TRBJ1-6; D is undetermined. Germline V gene data show CDR1 as SGHAT and CDR2 as FQNNGV. The CDR3 loop spans 13 amino acids. Trimming took 9 bases from V and 7 from J, leaving 13 bases between them. The chain's CDR3 is CASTSILNSPLHF. The CDR3 bases are TGTGCCAGTACAAGTATCCTCAATTCACCCCTCCACTTT.

About this clonotype itself: This sequence may be a read error, since a much larger clone differs from it by one base. The chain carries TRBV4-3 and TRBJ1-5; TRBD1 aligns across 9 bases. In germline, CDR1 is LGHNA, CDR2 YSLEER. After removal of 2 bases from V and 6 bases from J, the junction contained 5 bases not matched to a gene. The CDR3 is 15 residues long. This CDR3 reads CASSQYTGGSQPQHF. The CDR3 bases are TGCGCCAGCAGCCAATATACAGGGGGCAGTCAGCCCCAGCATTTT.

The chain employs TRBV5-6 and TRBJ2-1, with D hard to call. This CDR3 is 15 amino acids long. Between the trimmed V and J ends, which lost 0 bases and 4 bases, there was a span of 11 bases. Germline CDR1 is SGHDT and CDR2 is YYEEEE. CDR3 bases: TGTGCCAGCAGCTTGGGTAGAGCCCAGTACAATGAGCAGTTCTTC. It specifies CASSLGRAQYNEQFF.

Many counts were recorded for this clonotype. The chain recombines TRBV12-3 or TRBV12-4 with TRBJ2-5, with 11 nucleotides matching TRBD2. The junction had 5 bases not matched to a gene; V was cut back by 4 bases and J by 4 bases. The CDR3 is 15 amino acids. CDR3 nucleotides: TGTGCCAGCAGTTATAGCGGGGGGGCCGGAGAGACCCAGTACTTC. It encodes CASSYSGGAGETQYF.

This chain joins TRBV19 and TRBJ2-7; D is perhaps TRBD1 (5 bases). The CDR3 length is 13 residues. Per the germline V gene, CDR1 is LNHDA and CDR2 is SQIVND (reference sequence). The V gene lost 3 bases and the J gene lost 2 bases, with 8 bases spanning the gap. The CDR3: CASSIDRTYEQYF. Written as DNA, the CDR3 is TGTGCCAGTAGTATCGACAGAACCTACGAGCAGTACTTC.

This clonotype appeared a few times. This chain joins TRBV18 and TRBJ2-1, with 10 bases identical to TRBD2. Germline V gene data show CDR1 as KGHSH and CDR2 as LQKENI. This CDR3 is built from 16 residues. V dropped 2 bases and J dropped 2; count of bases not matched to a gene: 3. CDR3 sequence (DNA): TGTGCCAGCTCACCAGCTCTAGCGGGAGCCTACAATGAGCAGTTCTTC. It translates to CASSPALAGAYNEQFF.

Concerning this clonotype itself: A much larger clone differs by one base, so this may be a read error. The J gene is TRBJ1-1, the V gene TRBV7-2; the D gene is possibly TRBD1 (5 bases). The CDR3 is made up of 15 amino acids. In germline, CDR1 is SGHTA, CDR2 FQGNSA. V was cut by 0 bases and J by 4 bases, with 12 bases left in between. The CDR3 sequence: CASSLALRGFTEAFF. DNA for the CDR3: TGTGCCAGCAGCTTAGCGCTCCGGGGGTTCACTGAAGCTTTCTTT.

Worth noting for this clonotype: A read error may explain this, as a much larger clone is one base away. The genes are TRBV28 and TRBJ2-5, with 9 bases that match TRBD1. From germline, CDR1 is MDHEN and CDR2 SYDVKM. The CDR3 is made up of 16 amino acids. Trimming cost V 1 base and J 4 bases; bases outside gene matches: 7. For the CDR3, the DNA is TGTGCCAGCAGTTTATACGGACAGGGGCCTCGAGAGACCCAGTACTTC. Amino acids: CASSLYGQGPRETQYF.

This clonotype was observed at least ten times. CDR3 region: CASSFGRMNTEAFF. The CDR3 DNA reads TGTGCCAGCAGCTTTGGACGGATGAACACTGAAGCTTTCTTT. This rearrangement joins TRBV5-6 to TRBJ1-1; D is unresolved. Looked up from germline, CDR1 is SGHDT and CDR2 is YYEEEE. Trimming cost V 2 bases and J 0 bases, with 8 bases left between them. The CDR3 is 14 amino acids.

This clonotype was counted only a few times. The chain has TRBV13 and TRBJ2-5, with 8 bases matching TRBD2. The V gene end was trimmed by 0 bases and the J gene end by 1 base; junction bases not matched to a gene: 7. Per the germline V gene, CDR1 is PRHDT and CDR2 is FYEKMQ (reference sequence). This CDR3 spans 17 amino acids. The CDR3 reads CASSLGGGGYLQETQYF. For the CDR3, the DNA is TGTGCCAGCAGCTTAGGCGGGGGGGGTTACCTCCAAGAGACCCAGTACTTC.

With regard to this clonotype: A much larger clone differs by one base, so this may be a read error. The J gene is TRBJ2-2, the V gene TRBV7-9; 13 nucleotides line up with TRBD2. Germline CDR1 SEHNR, CDR2 FQNEAQ (reference sequence). The junction had 9 bases not matched to a gene; V was cut back by 2 bases and J by 3 bases. CDR3 length equals 19 residues. This CDR3 is CASSLFFAGTSGDTGELFF. The CDR3 DNA sequence: TGTGCCAGCAGCTTATTCTTCGCGGGGACTAGCGGGGACACCGGGGAGCTGTTTTTT.

This clonotype has a count of ten or more. The chain employs TRBV6-5 and TRBJ2-7; D remains ambiguous. V gave up 7 bases and J gave up 6 bases, with 16 bases separating them. The CDR3 covers 13 residues. The germline gives CDR1 MNHEY, CDR2 SVGAGI. Here the CDR3 reads CASTPPLSGEQYF. The CDR3, as DNA: TGTGCCAGCACCCCTCCCTTGTCCGGCGAGCAGTACTTC.

This clonotype was found a few times. V gene TRBV7-3 combines with J gene TRBJ2-2, with D maybe TRBD1 (6 bases). Germline-derived CDR1 and CDR2 are SGHTA and FQGTGA. Trimming took 5 bases from V and 7 from J, leaving 11 bases between them. The CDR3 is 13 amino acids. CDR3 protein: CASSGGLGGELFF. The CDR3 region has the DNA TGTGCCAGCAGCGGGGGCCTAGGCGGGGAGCTGTTTTTT.

This clonotype was recorded at least ten times. The chain uses TRBV11-2 and TRBJ1-3, with 9 bases that match TRBD1. Germline lookup yields CDR1 SGHAT and CDR2 FQNNGV. The CDR3 is made up of 16 amino acids. V shed 2 bases and J 4 bases; nucleotides not matched to a gene: 6. CDR3 amino acids: CASSLLGQGSGNTIYF. In DNA form, the CDR3 reads TGTGCCAGCAGCTTATTGGGACAGGGTTCGGGAAACACCATATATTTT.

This clonotype was picked up many times. This chain connects TRBV3-1 to TRBJ2-3; 7 positions agree with TRBD1. The CDR3 contains 16 residues. Per germline, CDR1 LGHDT and CDR2 YNNKEL (reference sequence). Unmatched junction bases numbered 9, after V lost 4 bases and J lost 2 bases. The chain's CDR3 is CASSLLWDSSTDTQYF. Written as DNA, the CDR3 is TGTGCCAGCAGCCTACTCTGGGACAGCTCCACAGATACGCAGTATTTT.

This clonotype was counted at least ten times. A read error may produce the germline difference seen at one junction end. The chain recombines TRBV10-3 with TRBJ2-7; 8 bases are shared with TRBD2. CDR1 and CDR2 (germline): ENHRY, SYGVKD. The CDR3 contains 11 residues. The CDR3 region is CAISAGRGIPF. The CDR3 region has the DNA TGTGCCATCAGTGCCGGGAGGGGGATACCCTTC.

This clonotype was observed at least ten times. V gene TRBV9 combines with J gene TRBJ1-5; D uncertain. Germline V gives CDR1 SGDLS, CDR2 YYNGEE. Trimming took 4 bases from V and 0 from J, leaving 11 bases between them. The CDR3 covers 15 residues. In DNA, the CDR3 is TGTGCCAGCAGCCCGGGAGGTTCTAGCAATCAGCCCCAGCATTTT. Amino acid sequence: CASSPGGSSNQPQHF.

The V gene is TRBV4-3, the J gene TRBJ2-6, with 8 bases fitting TRBD1. Germline values: CDR1 LGHNA, CDR2 YSLEER. J was trimmed by 0 bases and V by 1 base; bases with no gene match: 5. There are 18 residues in the CDR3. The CDR3 nucleotides are TGCGCCAGCAGCCAAGTTGCCACAGGGGGCTCTGGGGCCAACGTCCTGACTTTC. It codes for CASSQVATGGSGANVLTF.

This clonotype was seen more than once but under ten times. This rearrangement joins TRBV27 to TRBJ1-1; D call uncertain. The germline CDR1 and CDR2 sequences are MNHEY and SMNVEV (reference sequence). This CDR3 has 13 residues. The V gene lost 3 bases and the J gene lost 4 bases, with 9 bases spanning the gap. The DNA for the CDR3 is TGTGCCAGCAGTTTGCGACGGAGCACTGAAGCTTTCTTT. Protein sequence: CASSLRRSTEAFF.